This T cell receptor (beta chain) was retrieved from a study of CD8+ T cells in alopecia areata. Overall study results and limits: Sequence data from scalp samples additionally include resident alphabeta T cells of normal skin. Especially in alopecia totalis/universalis, lesional scalp showed greater clonality than normal scalp did.

As the sequencing template, cDNA was produced by extracting RNA and reverse transcribing it. Measured with immunoSEQ multiplex PCR; TCRdb has only the in-frame clones, and not every one. The sample holds approximately 150,000 clones, 55% seen once. V gave up 4 bases and J gave up 4 bases; unmatched junction bases: 6. Germline-derived CDR1 and CDR2 are SGHAT and FQNNGV. This CDR3 contains 15 residues. As to this clone: Its specificity is not known.

Using a FACSAria, the CD4+ and CD8+ T cells were sorted from the PBMCs. The sample consisted of CD4+ T cells sorted from blood. The sequence derives from a human donor in good health. The genes are TRBV11-2 and TRBJ2-7, with 11 bases that match TRBD2. The CDR3 DNA follows: TGTGCCAGCAGCTCTCGGACTAGCGGGTATTACGAGCAGTACTTC. This gives the protein CASSSRTSGYYEQYF.